Below, 18 T cell receptor beta chains from the same sample are listed, as sequenced in a study of cytomegalovirus exposure and HLA in healthy donors. Vbeta (60) and Jbeta (13) primers were used in the PCR. This table comes from immunoSEQ multiplex PCR, and its TCRdb copy is limited to in-frame clones, with some not included. In the table there are around 130,000 clones, 65% to 80% of which are singletons. The sample consisted of PBMCs. The receptors shown here come from a middle-aged woman in good health and CMV-seronegative.

The V gene is TRBV5-6, the J gene TRBJ1-5; D possibly corresponds to TRBD1 (5 bases). Germline lookup yields CDR1 SGHDT and CDR2 YYEEEE. CDR3 length: 15 amino acids. The ends were cut back, 1 base at V and 5 bases at J, with 13 bases in the middle. The CDR3 sequence is CASSLRGGTDQPQHF. The CDR3 DNA follows: TGTGCCAGCAGCTTGCGAGGAGGGACGGATCAGCCCCAGCATTTT.

The rearrangement uses TRBV5-6 and TRBJ2-2; 10 positions agree with TRBD1. The CDR3 has 15 amino acids. Germline V gives CDR1 SGHDT, CDR2 YYEEEE. V shed 2 bases and J 3 bases; nucleotides not matched to a gene: 1. Written as DNA, the CDR3 is TGTGCCAGCAGCTTAGGACAGGGGGACACCGGGGAGCTGTTTTTT. This codes for CASSLGQGDTGELFF.

This sequence joins TRBV28 and TRBJ2-7; 8 bases map to TRBD2. The CDR3 runs to 13 residues. J was trimmed by 2 bases and V by 7 bases; bases with no gene match: 4. Germline CDR1 is MDHEN and CDR2 is SYDVKM. For the CDR3, the DNA is TGTGCCAGCATTAGCGGGAACGCCTACGAGCAGTACTTC. This translates into CASISGNAYEQYF. Variable domain in full (rest from reference TRBV28 and TRBJ2-7): DVKVTQSSRYLVKRTGEKVFLECVQDMDHENMFWYRQDPGLGLRLIYFSYDVKMKEKGDIPEGYSVSREKKERFSLILESASTNQTSMYLCASISGNAYEQYFGPGTRLTVT.

The rearrangement links TRBV28 to TRBJ1-2, with TRBD1 matching over 8 bases. The CDR3 has 13 amino acids. Germline CDR1 and CDR2: MDHEN and SYDVKM. The junction had 2 bases not matched to a gene; V was cut back by 4 bases and J by 4 bases. The CDR3 DNA is TGTGCCAGCAGTTCCACAGGGGGCTATGGCTACACCTTC. Translating it yields CASSSTGGYGYTF.

This clone has just one count. The chain recombines TRBV5-1 with TRBJ2-3; TRBD2 aligns across 8 bases. There are 13 residues in the CDR3. The J segment lost 4 bases and the V segment lost 4 bases, leaving 2 bases of the junction unmatched. CDR1 SGHRS and CDR2 YFSETQ come from the germline V gene. DNA for the CDR3: TGCGCCAGCAGCGAGCGGGAGTCAGATACGCAGTATTTT. Translated: CASSERESDTQYF.

This chain uses TRBV7-8 with TRBJ2-1, with 11 bases identical to TRBD2. From germline, CDR1 is SGHVS and CDR2 FQNEAQ. V was clipped by 0 bases and J by 8 bases; unmatched bases: 21. This CDR3 region has 21 residues. The DNA for the CDR3 is TGTGCCAGCAGCTTAGCGTCGGCAGGCGGTAGCGGGGGGGCCGGGGCCGATGAGCAGTTCTTC. Its translation is CASSLASAGGSGGAGADEQFF.

The chain uses TRBV6-4 and TRBJ2-1, with TRBD2 identical over 10 bases. Unmatched junction bases numbered 7, after V lost 3 bases and J lost 8 bases. There are 15 residues in the CDR3. The V gene's germline CDR1 is MRHNA and CDR2 SNTAGT. CDR3 region: CASSEKASGSYEQFF. CDR3 nucleotides: TGTGCCAGCAGTGAGAAGGCTAGCGGGAGCTATGAGCAGTTCTTC.

This clone came up a few times. The J gene is TRBJ2-3, the V gene TRBV10-3; 10 nucleotides align to TRBD2. Losses at the gene ends were 6 bases for V and 2 bases for J; bases not matched to a gene: 8. The CDR3 extends over 16 amino acids. Germline lookup yields CDR1 ENHRY and CDR2 SYGVKD. This chain's CDR3 is CAISEAGGGHTDTQYF. CDR3 DNA sequence: TGTGCCATCAGCGAAGCGGGGGGGGGACACACAGATACGCAGTATTTT.

The chain employs TRBV18 and TRBJ2-5, with D tentatively TRBD1 (6 bases). V shed 0 bases and J shed 0 bases, with 14 bases lying between them. Germline loops: CDR1 KGHSH, CDR2 LQKENI. The CDR3 totals 17 residues. CDR3 residues: CASSPPGRTGNQETQYF. The CDR3 coding sequence is TGTGCCAGCTCACCACCTGGAAGAACAGGGAACCAAGAGACCCAGTACTTC. Together with reference TRBV18 and TRBJ2-5, the CDR3 gives the full variable domain: NAGVMQNPRHLVRRRGQEARLRCSPMKGHSHVYWYRQLPEEGLKFMVYLQKENIIDESGMPKERFSAEFPKEGPSILRIQQVVRGDSAAYFCASSPPGRTGNQETQYFGPGTRLLVL.

This clone was counted a few times. J is TRBJ2-1 and V is TRBV7-3; TRBD2 matches at 7 bases. The CDR3 loop spans 16 amino acids. The junction had 16 bases not matched to a gene; V was cut back by 5 bases and J by 9 bases. Germline loops: CDR1 SGHTA, CDR2 FQGTGA. The CDR3 loop reads CASSSTQRGGGGEQFF. For the CDR3, the DNA is TGTGCCAGCAGCAGTACCCAGCGGGGCGGCGGGGGTGAGCAGTTCTTC. Using reference TRBV7-3 and TRBJ2-1 for the parts outside the CDR3, the full variable domain is GAGVSQTPSNKVTEKGKYVELRCDPISGHTALYWYRQSLGQGPEFLIYFQGTGAADDSGLPNDRFFAVRPEGSVSTLKIQRTERGDSAVYLCASSSTQRGGGGEQFFGPGTRLTVL.

The genes are TRBV6-5 and TRBJ2-5; D is possibly TRBD1 (6 bases). V shed 2 bases and J shed 4 bases, with 11 bases lying between them. Per germline, CDR1 MNHEY and CDR2 SVGAGI. The CDR3 runs 14 residues. The CDR3 DNA reads as TGTGCCAGCAGTTACCGATCAGGGGCAGAGACCCAGTACTTC. It encodes CASSYRSGAETQYF.

This chain joins TRBV9 and TRBJ1-1, with D tentatively TRBD1 (6 bases). Trimming removed 4 bases at V and 2 bases at J, with 12 bases between. This CDR3 comprises 14 residues. Germline CDR1 reads SGDLS; CDR2 reads YYNGEE. The CDR3 loop reads CASSTGGENTEAFF. In DNA form, the CDR3 reads TGTGCCAGCAGCACGGGGGGCGAAAACACTGAAGCTTTCTTT.

In its sample, this clone was seen once. The rearrangement uses TRBV18 and TRBJ2-7; 12 nucleotides line up with TRBD2. CDR1 and CDR2 from the germline V gene are KGHSH and LQKENI. After removal of 3 bases from V and 4 bases from J, the junction contained 7 bases not matched to a gene. CDR3 length equals 16 residues. The CDR3 DNA is TGTGCCAGCTCACCTCCTAGCGGGAGGGCTACATACGAGCAGTACTTC. The encoded protein is CASSPPSGRATYEQYF. Full variable domain (rest looked up from reference TRBV18 and TRBJ2-7): NAGVMQNPRHLVRRRGQEARLRCSPMKGHSHVYWYRQLPEEGLKFMVYLQKENIIDESGMPKERFSAEFPKEGPSILRIQQVVRGDSAAYFCASSPPSGRATYEQYFGPGTRLTVT.

The CDR3 sequence is CASSIVGGQSGDSYNSPLHF. In DNA form, the CDR3 reads TGTGCCAGTAGTATAGTGGGGGGGCAGTCGGGTGATTCCTATAATTCACCCCTCCACTTT. This chain uses TRBV19 with TRBJ1-6, with D perhaps matching TRBD1 (6 bases). This CDR3 spans 20 amino acids. CDR1 and CDR2 (germline): LNHDA, SQIVND (reference sequence). V was clipped by 1 base and J by 1 base, with 20 bases between them.

The rearrangement links TRBV18 to TRBJ2-2; a possible D gene is TRBD2 (5 bases). The germline V gene encodes CDR1 KGHSH and CDR2 LQKENI. With 2 bases removed from V and 3 bases from J, the gap between germline ends came to 7 bases. There are 14 residues in the CDR3. The CDR3: CASSPLRDTGELFF. DNA of the CDR3: TGTGCCAGCTCACCATTGAGGGACACCGGGGAGCTGTTTTTT.

V and J are TRBV11-2 and TRBJ2-1, with 12 bases aligning to TRBD2. This CDR3 is built from 15 residues. V lost 5 bases to trimming and J lost 6 bases; unmatched junction nucleotides: 5. Germline V lookup: CDR1 SGHAT, CDR2 FQNNGV. CDR3 amino acids: CASSATSGRSNEQFF. CDR3 in DNA: TGTGCCAGCAGCGCGACTAGCGGGAGATCCAATGAGCAGTTCTTC. The full variable domain, in which reference TRBV11-2 and TRBJ2-1 provide the parts outside the CDR3, is EAGVAQSPRYKIIEKRQSVAFWCNPISGHATLYWYQQILGQGPKLLIQFQNNGVVDDSQLPKDRFSAERLKGVDSTLKIQPAKLEDSAVYLCASSATSGRSNEQFFGPGTRLTVL.

As to this clone: The sample carries other DNA sequences with the same CDR3. The chain links TRBV21-1 to TRBJ2-2; no DNA check was done on the table's D call, TRBD1. TRBV21-1 is a pseudogene segment. The CDR3 spans 21 residues. CDR3 nucleotide sequence: TGTGCCAGTAGCAAAGACGCCCCCTCGGCTAAGGGGGACGCGAACACCGGGGAGCTGTTTTTT. Protein product: CASSKDAPSAKGDANTGELFF.

About this clone: Compared with germline, one end of the junction differs, possibly owing to a read error. V usage is TRBV6-1 and J usage is TRBJ2-4; D might be TRBD2 (5 bases). The CDR3 spans 18 residues. CDR1 MNHNS and CDR2 SASEGT come from the germline V gene. CDR3 loop: CASSEGPGTPTYKNSQYF. In DNA form, the CDR3 reads TGTGCCAGCAGTGAAGGCCCGGGAACACCTACATACAAAAACAGTCAGTACTTC.